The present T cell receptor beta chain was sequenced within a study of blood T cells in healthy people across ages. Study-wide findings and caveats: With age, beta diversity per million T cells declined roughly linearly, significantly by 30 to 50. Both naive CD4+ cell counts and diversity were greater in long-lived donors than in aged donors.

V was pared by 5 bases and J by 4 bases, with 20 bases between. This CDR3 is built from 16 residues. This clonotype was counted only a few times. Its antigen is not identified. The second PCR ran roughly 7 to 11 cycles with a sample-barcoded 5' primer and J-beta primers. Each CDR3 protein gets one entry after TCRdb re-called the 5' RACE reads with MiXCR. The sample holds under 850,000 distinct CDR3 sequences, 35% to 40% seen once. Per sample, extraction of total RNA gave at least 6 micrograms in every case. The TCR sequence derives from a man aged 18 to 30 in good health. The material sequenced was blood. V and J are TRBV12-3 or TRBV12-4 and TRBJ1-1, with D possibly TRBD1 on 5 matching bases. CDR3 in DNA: TGTGCCAGCAGTCCCAAAAGTCTGCGAGGGGTCACTGAAGCTTTCTTT. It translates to CASSPKSLRGVTEAFF.